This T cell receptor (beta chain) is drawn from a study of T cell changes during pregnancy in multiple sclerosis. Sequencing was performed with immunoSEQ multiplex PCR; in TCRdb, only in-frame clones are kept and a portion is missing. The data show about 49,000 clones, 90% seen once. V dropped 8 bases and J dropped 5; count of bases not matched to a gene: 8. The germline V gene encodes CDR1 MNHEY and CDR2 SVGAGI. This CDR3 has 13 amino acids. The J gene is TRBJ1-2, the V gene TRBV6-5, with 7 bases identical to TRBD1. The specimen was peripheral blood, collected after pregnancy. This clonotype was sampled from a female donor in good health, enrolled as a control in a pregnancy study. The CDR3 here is CASGLRGQYGYTF. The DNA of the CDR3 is TGTGCCAGCGGGCTGAGGGGGCAGTATGGCTACACCTTC.